This T cell receptor beta chain was obtained from a study of T cell repertoires in aging, cancer and after chemotherapy. Rearranged V-D-J TRB sequences were amplified with a mixed TRB-A/B primer pool. TCRdb fed the multiplex PCR reads into MiXCR, producing one record per CDR3 protein. The sample yields 9,100 or so distinct CDR3 sequences, around a quarter seen once. TCR beta rearrangements were amplified from peripheral blood genomic DNA. V lost 2 bases to trimming and J lost 12 bases, with 19 bases between them. CDR3 size: 15 residues. The germline CDR1 and CDR2 sequences are ENHRY and SYGVKD. This receptor was obtained from a human donor with a blood cancer. Sequenced sample: blood. This sequence joins TRBV10-3 and TRBJ1-4; D might be TRBD1 (5 bases). The CDR3 region has the DNA TGTGCCATCAGTGAGGGAACAGGCCCTAGGATGGAACTGTTTTTT. It is translated as CAISEGTGPRMELFF.